The clone carrying this TCR beta chain showed up many times. Germline assignment: CDR1 SGHTA and CDR2 FQGNSA. The CDR3 is 15 amino acids. V lost 5 bases and J lost 4, with 15 bases in between. MiXCR, run by TCRdb on the 5' RACE reads, gives a single entry per CDR3 protein. The table shows just under 600,000 distinct CDR3 sequences, with roughly 13% occurring only once. This specimen comes from a study of T cells after yellow fever vaccination. The receptor was isolated from a man between 25 and 39 years old who received the YFV17D yellow fever vaccine. The specimen was PBMCs, collected on the day of the yellow fever booster vaccination. The V and J genes are TRBV7-2 and TRBJ2-1, with D perhaps matching TRBD2 (6 bases). CDR3 protein: CASSPAAGSYNEQFF. The CDR3 DNA reads as TGTGCCAGCAGCCCCGCGGCGGGGAGTTACAATGAGCAGTTCTTC.